The entry that follows covers one T cell receptor beta chain sequence. Its antigen is not identified. This record comes from a study of CD8 T cells in ankylosing spondylitis. Points from the study as a whole: What appeared characteristic of ankylosing spondylitis blood was a TCR beta motif of fewer than ten highly homologous variants.

V gave up 4 bases and J gave up 6 bases, with 7 bases separating them. The germline V gene encodes CDR1 SGHNT and CDR2 YENEEA. This CDR3 is 11 amino acids long. TCRdb processed the 5' RACE reads anew with MiXCR; each CDR3 protein has one entry. The sample holds 200,000 to 250,000 distinct CDR3 sequences; around 17% are singletons and the top ten take approximately 40%. The chain recombines TRBV11-3 with TRBJ2-7; D gene unclear. Sequencing was performed on blood, either unsorted or a sorted T cell fraction (not recorded which). The sequence was obtained from a male donor with ankylosing spondylitis. The CDR3 loop reads CASSSMGEQYF. The CDR3 DNA sequence: TGTGCCAGCAGCTCCATGGGCGAGCAGTACTTC.